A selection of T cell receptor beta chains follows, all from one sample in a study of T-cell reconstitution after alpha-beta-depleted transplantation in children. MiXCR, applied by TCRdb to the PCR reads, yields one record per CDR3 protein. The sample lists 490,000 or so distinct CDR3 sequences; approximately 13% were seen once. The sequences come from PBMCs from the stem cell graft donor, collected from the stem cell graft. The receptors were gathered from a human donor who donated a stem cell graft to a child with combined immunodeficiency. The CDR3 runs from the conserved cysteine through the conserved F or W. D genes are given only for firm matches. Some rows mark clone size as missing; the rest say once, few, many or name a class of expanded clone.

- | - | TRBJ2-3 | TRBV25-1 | TGTGCCAGCAGTGAATATTTTCAGGGTCCCACAGATACGCAGTATTTT | CASSEYFQGPTDTQYF
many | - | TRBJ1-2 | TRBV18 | TGTGCCAGCTCAACCGGGACCCAAGGGTATGGCTACACCTTC | CASSTGTQGYGYTF
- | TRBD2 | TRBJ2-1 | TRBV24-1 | TGTGCCACCAGTGATCTCTCGGGGGGGCCCAATGAGCAGTTCTTC | CATSDLSGGPNEQFF
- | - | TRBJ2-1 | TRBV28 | TGTGCCAGCACCCTACCCGGGGTGTCCCTCTCCTACAATGAGCAGTTCTTC | CASTLPGVSLSYNEQFF
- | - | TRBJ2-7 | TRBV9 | TGTGCCAGCAGCCCCAGACAGTTTTCCACCTACGAGCAGTACTTC | CASSPRQFSTYEQYF
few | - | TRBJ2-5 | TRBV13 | TGTGCCAGCAGCTTAGTGGGGGCGACCGGGGAGACCCAGTACTTC | CASSLVGATGETQYF
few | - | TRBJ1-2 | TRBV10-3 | TGTGCCATCAGCCCCGGCACAGGGCGTAGTTCGATCTATGGCTACACCTTC | CAISPGTGRSSIYGYTF
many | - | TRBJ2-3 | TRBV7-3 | TGTGCCAGCACCATTACGGGTGGGTCAGATACGCAGTATTTT | CASTITGGSDTQYF
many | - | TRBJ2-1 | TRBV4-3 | TGCGCCAGCAGCCAAAGGAGCCCGCCGGAGGGTGAGCAGTTCTTC | CASSQRSPPEGEQFF
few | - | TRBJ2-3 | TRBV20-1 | TGCAGTGCCCCTCGGGACTCATTCACAGATACGCAGTATTTT | CSAPRDSFTDTQYF
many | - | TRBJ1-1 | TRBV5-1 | TGCGCCAGCAGCTTGACAGGGTGGGGGACTGAAGCTTTCTTT | CASSLTGWGTEAFF
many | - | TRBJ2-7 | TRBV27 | TGTGCCAGCAGTTTCGTGGGGGCGTCCTACGAGCAGTACTTC | CASSFVGASYEQYF
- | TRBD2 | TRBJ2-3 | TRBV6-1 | TGTGCCAGCACGCCCGGGGGGGCGGCAGATACGCAGTATTTT | CASTPGGAADTQYF
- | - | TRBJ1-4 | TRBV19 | TGTGCCAGTACGGATTCCCCAACTAATGAAAAACTGTTTTTT | CASTDSPTNEKLFF
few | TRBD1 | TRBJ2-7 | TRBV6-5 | TGTGCCAGCAGTTCCCCAGGGGGTCTGGGCTACGAGCAGTACTTC | CASSSPGGLGYEQYF
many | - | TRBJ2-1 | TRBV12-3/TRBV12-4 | TGTGCCAGCCATTCTCGCGGTGGCGTAGATGAGCAGTTCTTC | CASHSRGGVDEQFF
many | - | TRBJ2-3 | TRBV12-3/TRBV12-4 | TGTGCCAGCAGTTTAGCGGGTAGCGACACAGATACGCAGTATTTT | CASSLAGSDTDTQYF
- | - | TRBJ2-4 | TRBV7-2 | TGTGCCAGCAGCTTAAGTGGACAGCTCCTAGCCAAAAACATTCAGTACTTC | CASSLSGQLLAKNIQYF
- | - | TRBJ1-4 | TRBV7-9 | TGTGCCAGCAGCTCAACAGGAATCAATGTTGCTAATGAAAAACTGTTTTTT | CASSSTGINVANEKLFF
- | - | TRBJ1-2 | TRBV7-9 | TGTGCCAGCAGCTTAGCGCGAGGGGCGAATGGCTACACCTTC | CASSLARGANGYTF
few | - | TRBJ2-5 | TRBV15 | TGTGCCACCAGCAAGCCGCAGGAACAAGAGACCCAGTACTTC | CATSKPQEQETQYF
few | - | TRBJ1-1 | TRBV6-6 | TGTGCCAGCAGCCCCCCGGGGCAGGCTGAAGCTTTCTTT | CASSPPGQAEAFF
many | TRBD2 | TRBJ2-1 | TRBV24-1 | TGTGCCCCAAAGCGGGAGAGGGCGAATGAGCAGTTCTTC | CAPKRERANEQFF
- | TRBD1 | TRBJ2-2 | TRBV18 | TGTGCCAGCTCACCAAGCCCGGGACAGGGGGCCAGCGGGGAGCTGTTTTTT | CASSPSPGQGASGELFF
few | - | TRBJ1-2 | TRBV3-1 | TGTGCCAGCAGCCCACGCATGGACGGTTTCTATGGCTACACCTTC | CASSPRMDGFYGYTF
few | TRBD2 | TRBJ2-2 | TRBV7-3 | TGTGCCAGCAGCCGCGGGGGGGCTAGTACCGGGGAGCTGTTTTTT | CASSRGGASTGELFF
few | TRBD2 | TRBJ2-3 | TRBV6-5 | TGTGCCAGCAGATCAACTAGCGGGATCACAGATACGCAGTATTTT | CASRSTSGITDTQYF
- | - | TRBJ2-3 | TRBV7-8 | TGTGCCAGCAGCTTACGCCGGGACTCCCCAATCGCAGATACGCAGTATTTT | CASSLRRDSPIADTQYF
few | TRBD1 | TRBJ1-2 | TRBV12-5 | TGTGCTAGTGCCTCTCCGGGACAGGGGAACTATGGCTACACCTTC | CASASPGQGNYGYTF
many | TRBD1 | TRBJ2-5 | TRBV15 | TGTGCCACCAGCAGCCCTTTGGACAGGCAACCCGGGGAGACCCAGTACTTC | CATSSPLDRQPGETQYF
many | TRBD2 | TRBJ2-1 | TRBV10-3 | TGTGCCATCAGTGGTAGTTCCGGGACTAGCGGTAATGAGCAGTTCTTC | CAISGSSGTSGNEQFF
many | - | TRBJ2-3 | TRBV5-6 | TGTGCCAGCAGCTTAGGACGTAGTAGCACAGATACGCAGTATTTT | CASSLGRSSTDTQYF
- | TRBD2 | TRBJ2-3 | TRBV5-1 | TGCGCCAGCAGCTTTACGGGAGGGCCAGATACGCAGTATTTT | CASSFTGGPDTQYF
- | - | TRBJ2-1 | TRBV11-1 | TGTGCCAGCAGCCCAAGCATACAGGGTATCGACAATGAGCAGTTCTTC | CASSPSIQGIDNEQFF
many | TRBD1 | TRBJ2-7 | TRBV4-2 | TGTGCCAGCAGCCCCTCGGACAGGGGACTCTACGAGCAGTACTTC | CASSPSDRGLYEQYF
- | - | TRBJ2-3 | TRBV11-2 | TGTGCCAGCAGCCTTACTGGGATCGCCTCTTACACAGATACGCAGTATTTT | CASSLTGIASYTDTQYF
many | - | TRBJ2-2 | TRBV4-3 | TGCGCCAGCAGCCAAGATAAGGGGTGGAATACCGGGGAGCTGTTTTTT | CASSQDKGWNTGELFF
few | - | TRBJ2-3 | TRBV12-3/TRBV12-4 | TGTGCCAGCAGTCCACAGGCCAATACGCAGTATTTT | CASSPQANTQYF
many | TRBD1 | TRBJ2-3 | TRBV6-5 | TGTGCCAGCAGTTACTCTGGGACAGGGTATGGAGATACGCAGTATTTT | CASSYSGTGYGDTQYF
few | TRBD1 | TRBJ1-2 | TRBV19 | TGTGCCAGTAGACGGGGACAGGGGGACTATGGCTACACCTTC | CASRRGQGDYGYTF
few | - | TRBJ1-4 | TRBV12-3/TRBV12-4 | TGTGCCAGCAGTGACTTAACAGGGAAGGGCAATGAAAAACTGTTTTTT | CASSDLTGKGNEKLFF
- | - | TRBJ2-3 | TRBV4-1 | TGCGCCAGCAGCCATGGGGGGTTAAATACGCAGTATTTT | CASSHGGLNTQYF
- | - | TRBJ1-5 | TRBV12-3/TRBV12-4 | TGTGCCAGCACCGAAGACAGGTGGAATCAGCCCCAGCATTTT | CASTEDRWNQPQHF
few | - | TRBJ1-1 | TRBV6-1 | TGTGCCAGCAGGAAACAGGGAAGGGACACTGAAGCTTTCTTT | CASRKQGRDTEAFF
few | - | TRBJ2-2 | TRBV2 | TGTGCCAGCGTTATGGAAGGGGCCGGGGAGCTGTTTTTT | CASVMEGAGELFF
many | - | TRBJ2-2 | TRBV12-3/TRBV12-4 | TGTGCCAGCAGTCGTAGCACCGGGGAGCTGTTTTTT | CASSRSTGELFF
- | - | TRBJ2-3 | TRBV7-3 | TGTGCCAGCAGCTTCTCGATGGATTCAGATACGCAGTATTTT | CASSFSMDSDTQYF
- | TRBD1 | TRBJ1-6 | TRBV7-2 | TGTGCCAGTAAACTTACTACTCTCGCAGGGGGCTATTCACCCCTCCACTTT | CASKLTTLAGGYSPLHF
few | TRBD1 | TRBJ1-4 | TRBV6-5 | TGTGCCAGCAGTGGACAGGGAGCTAATGAAAAACTGTTTTTT | CASSGQGANEKLFF
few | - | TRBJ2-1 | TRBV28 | TGTGCCAGCAGCCCCAGGGGGGCGGATGAGCAGTTCTTC | CASSPRGADEQFF
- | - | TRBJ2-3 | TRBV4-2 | TGTGCCAGCAGCCAACCAGGGGGGACAGGCACAGATACGCAGTATTTT | CASSQPGGTGTDTQYF
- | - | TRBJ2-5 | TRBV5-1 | TGCGCCAGCAGCTCGAAACGGGCAGGCCTTCGAGAGACCCAGTACTTC | CASSSKRAGLRETQYF
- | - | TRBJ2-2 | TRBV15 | TGTGCCACCAGCCTCCGACCCACCAAGGACCCCACCGGGGAGCTGTTTTTT | CATSLRPTKDPTGELFF
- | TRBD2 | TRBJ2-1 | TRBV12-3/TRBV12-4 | TGTGCCAGCAGTTTCCTCCAGCGGGAGGGGAATGAGCAGTTCTTC | CASSFLQREGNEQFF
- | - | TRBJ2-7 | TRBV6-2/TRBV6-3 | TGTGCCAGCAGTTACCATGACGGGACCTCCTACGAGCAGTACTTC | CASSYHDGTSYEQYF
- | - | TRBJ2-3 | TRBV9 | TGTGCCAGCAGTGCTATCCACGGGGGCACAGATACGCAGTATTTT | CASSAIHGGTDTQYF
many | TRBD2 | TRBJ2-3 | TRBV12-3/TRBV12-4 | TGTGCCACTGAGCGGGGGGATAATACAGATACGCAGTATTTT | CATERGDNTDTQYF
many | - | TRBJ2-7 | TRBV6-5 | TGTGCCAGCAGTTACTCCCAGGGCACCTACGAGCAGTACTTC | CASSYSQGTYEQYF
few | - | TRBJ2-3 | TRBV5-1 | TGCGCCAGCCAACCCAGGACTGGGGGCTCAGATACGCAGTATTTT | CASQPRTGGSDTQYF